This entry describes one T cell receptor (beta chain). Its antigen is undetermined. The PCR was carried out with 60 Vbeta primers and 13 Jbeta primers. Method: immunoSEQ multiplex PCR; TCRdb's copy keeps in-frame clones and lacks some. The sample includes around 150,000 clones, around 68% of them seen just once. Per germline, CDR1 SGHNT and CDR2 YYREEE (reference sequence). The CDR3 has 18 residues. V lost 1 base and J lost 2; bases outside the gene matches: 10. This entry belongs to a study of cytomegalovirus exposure and HLA in healthy donors. Study-wide results and caveats: High specificity and sensitivity for cytomegalovirus status were reported for the classifier. There were some public TCRs occurring in many donors, but most TCR sequences were rare.

The origin of this receptor is a woman aged 40 to 49 in good health and CMV-seropositive. Sequenced: PBMCs. This rearrangement joins TRBV5-4 to TRBJ2-3, with 10 positions matching TRBD2. This chain's CDR3 is CASSLLSSGGRTTDTQYF. CDR3 sequence (DNA): TGTGCCAGCAGCTTGTTGTCTAGCGGGGGCCGGACCACAGATACGCAGTATTTT.